The 32 T cell receptor beta chains in this list originate from one sample, sequenced in a study of shared clonotypes between healthy human individuals (dated by TCRdb to the early 2020s). The library was generated by the immunoSEQ multiplex PCR assay. Not all clones reach the TCRdb copy of this immuneACCESS table, which keeps in-frame sequences only. Checked studies attribute under half of the gap to unresolved V genes and leave the rest unexplained. The sample has around 1.5 million clones on record, nearly 99% of them singletons. Approximately 0.44% of the sample rests with the top ten. The sample comprised naive CD4+ T cells sorted from blood. The cell subset or site tag for this specimen amounts to: CD45RA+ positively selected. The receptors originated from a young man in good health.

This rearrangement joins TRBV28 to TRBJ2-1; TRBD2 might be the D (6 bases). V was shortened by 5 bases and J by 6 bases, with 17 bases between the two germline ends. The length of the CDR3 is 15 residues. Germline-derived CDR1 and CDR2 are MDHEN and SYDVKM. CDR3 sequence: CASSPGTGRRNEQFF. The CDR3 bases are TGTGCCAGCAGTCCCGGGACTGGAAGACGCAATGAGCAGTTCTTC.

The V call is TRBV27, the J call TRBJ2-5, with D possibly matching TRBD2 (6 bases). Germline assignment: CDR1 MNHEY and CDR2 SMNVEV (reference sequence). Trimming stripped 4 bases from V and 7 bases from J, with 16 bases between. CDR3 length: 14 amino acids. CDR3 coding DNA: TGTGCCAGCAGTTCAACCGGAGGGGTAGGGACCCAGTACTTC. Its translation: CASSSTGGVGTQYF.

J is TRBJ1-1 and V is TRBV6-5; a weak D match, TRBD1 (5 bases). CDR1 and CDR2 (germline): MNHEY, SVGAGI. CDR3 length: 13 residues. Trimming stripped 6 bases from V and 10 bases from J, with 18 bases between. CDR3 amino acids: CASRPSGGRIAFF. DNA for the CDR3: TGTGCCAGCAGGCCATCCGGGGGGAGAATAGCTTTCTTT.

This clone was found once. The V gene is TRBV9, the J gene TRBJ2-3, with 8 bases aligning to TRBD1. The CDR3 loop spans 15 amino acids. Unmatched junction bases numbered 4, after V lost 3 bases and J lost 1 base. Germline values: CDR1 SGDLS, CDR2 YYNGEE. In nucleotides, the CDR3 is TGTGCCAGCAGCGACGGGACAGGAGGCACAGATACGCAGTATTTT. Translation: CASSDGTGGTDTQYF.

The J gene is TRBJ2-3, the V gene TRBV7-9; D gene ambiguous. The germline V gene encodes CDR1 SEHNR and CDR2 FQNEAQ (reference sequence). Between the trimmed V and J ends, which lost 6 bases and 2 bases, there was a span of 3 bases. The CDR3 is 11 amino acids. CDR3 in DNA: TGTGCCAGCAGGGACACAGATACGCAGTATTTT. Translating it yields CASRDTDTQYF.

J is TRBJ2-1 and V is TRBV2; D may match TRBD1 or TRBD2 (6 bases each). The CDR3 runs to 16 residues. Germline V gives CDR1 SNHLY, CDR2 FYNNEI. V gave up 2 bases and J gave up 6 bases, with 17 bases separating them. The CDR3: CASSEQGLANANEQFF. In DNA form, the CDR3 reads TGTGCCAGCAGTGAACAGGGGCTAGCGAACGCCAATGAGCAGTTCTTC.

The genes are TRBV10-3 and TRBJ1-5; D might be TRBD1 (6 bases). Germline values: CDR1 ENHRY, CDR2 SYGVKD. The CDR3 has 14 residues. Trimming shortened V by 6 bases and J by 3 bases, and 12 bases separated the two germline ends. In DNA, the CDR3 is TGTGCCATCAGCCCCGGACAGTACAATCAGCCCCAGCATTTT. Translated, it gives CAISPGQYNQPQHF.

The chain carries TRBV4-1 and TRBJ1-3, with no clear D. Trimming removed 3 bases from V and 0 bases from J, with 9 bases in between. The germline CDR1 and CDR2 sequences are MGHRA and YSYEKL. This CDR3 is 15 amino acids long. Here the CDR3 reads CASSHPGGSGNTIYF. Here the CDR3 DNA reads TGCGCCAGCAGCCATCCGGGAGGCTCTGGAAACACCATATATTTT.

The V gene is TRBV28, the J gene TRBJ1-2; D remains unclear. This CDR3 is 13 amino acids long. In germline, CDR1 is MDHEN, CDR2 SYDVKM. Between the trimmed V and J ends, which lost 5 bases and 7 bases, there was a span of 14 bases. The CDR3 DNA reads TGTGCCAGCAGTCTATCAGACAAGGCTGGCTACACCTTC. This codes for CASSLSDKAGYTF.

V and J are TRBV11-3 and TRBJ1-4, with D possibly being TRBD1 (5 bases). With 5 bases removed from V and 5 bases from J, the gap between germline ends came to 18 bases. The CDR3 extends over 16 amino acids. The germline V gene has CDR1 SGHNT and CDR2 YENEEA. CDR3 nucleotides: TGTGCCAGCAGCCAATCTACGGGGGTCCCAAATGAAAAACTGTTTTTT. It codes for CASSQSTGVPNEKLFF.

Concerning this clone: This same CDR3 is encoded by further DNA sequences in the sample. The V call is TRBV6-5, the J call TRBJ1-5; D uncertain. Germline values: CDR1 MNHEY, CDR2 SVGAGI. CDR3 length: 13 residues. The V and J ends lost 0 bases and 5 bases respectively, with 5 bases between them. The CDR3 nucleotides are TGTGCCAGCAGTTACTCCCCGGATCAGCCCCAGCATTTT. It encodes CASSYSPDQPQHF.

This chain joins TRBV2 and TRBJ2-7, with TRBD1 as a possible D gene (5 bases). The CDR3 has 13 residues. V was shortened by 6 bases and J by 4 bases, with 13 bases between the two germline ends. The germline V gene has CDR1 SNHLY and CDR2 FYNNEI. The CDR3 DNA reads TGTGCCAGCAGCAGGGAAGTTCGGTACGAGCAGTACTTC. It translates to CASSREVRYEQYF.

V is TRBV28 and J is TRBJ2-3; unclear D gene. Germline CDR1 MDHEN, CDR2 SYDVKM. The V and J ends lost 7 bases and 2 bases respectively, with 16 bases between them. The CDR3 consists of 15 residues. Here the CDR3 reads CASTKGGSSTDTQYF. CDR3 in DNA: TGTGCCAGCACCAAAGGTGGCTCCTCCACAGATACGCAGTATTTT. Variable domain in full (rest from reference TRBV28 and TRBJ2-3): DVKVTQSSRYLVKRTGEKVFLECVQDMDHENMFWYRQDPGLGLRLIYFSYDVKMKEKGDIPEGYSVSREKKERFSLILESASTNQTSMYLCASTKGGSSTDTQYFGPGTRLTVL.

This chain connects TRBV5-1 to TRBJ2-2; 8 nucleotides line up with TRBD1. Germline V CDR1 and CDR2: SGHRS, YFSETQ. J lost 6 bases, V lost 1 base, and 8 bases had no gene match. The CDR3 is made up of 16 amino acids. In DNA, the CDR3 is TGCGCCAGCAGCTTGCCCGGACAGGGAAGCTCCGGGGAGCTGTTTTTT. As protein: CASSLPGQGSSGELFF.

The chain carries TRBV14 and TRBJ2-5, with 10 bases fitting TRBD2. The ends lost 1 base at V and 5 bases at J; junction bases unmatched: 16. The CDR3 consists of 19 residues. Germline-derived CDR1 and CDR2 are SGHDN and FVKESK. In nucleotides, the CDR3 is TGTGCCAGCAGCCAAGCGAGGGGTCGCCTAGCGGGAGTACAGGAGACCCAGTACTTC. Translated, it gives CASSQARGRLAGVQETQYF.

To note about this clone: The sample has other DNA sequences that encode this CDR3 too. The rearrangement uses TRBV7-9 and TRBJ2-5; 14 nucleotides align to TRBD2. The junction had 6 bases not matched to a gene; V was cut back by 5 bases and J by 4 bases. The CDR3 length is 16 residues. The germline V gene encodes CDR1 SEHNR and CDR2 FQNEAQ (reference sequence). The CDR3 sequence is CASSPRLAGGPETQYF. CDR3 nucleotide sequence: TGTGCCAGCAGCCCGCGACTAGCGGGAGGGCCAGAGACCCAGTACTTC.

The rearrangement joins TRBV21-1 to TRBJ2-7; the DNA was not compared with TRBD1, the D call given in the table. TRBV21-1 is a recognized pseudogene. The CDR3 covers 15 residues. The CDR3, as DNA: TGTGCCAGCAGCAAACTTCGACAGGAATTCTACGAGCAGTACTTC. Its translation is CASSKLRQEFYEQYF.

The chain links TRBV2 to TRBJ2-7; 8 bases fit TRBD1. After removal of 8 bases from V and 0 bases from J, the junction contained 6 bases not matched to a gene. Germline lookup yields CDR1 SNHLY and CDR2 FYNNEI. The CDR3 length is 14 residues. CDR3 DNA sequence: TGTGCCAGCCGGGACAGGCTCGCCTCCTACGAGCAGTACTTC. Translated: CASRDRLASYEQYF.

This rearrangement joins TRBV5-1 to TRBJ2-7; D perhaps matches TRBD2 (6 bases). The CDR3 length is 20 residues. Germline V lookup: CDR1 SGHRS, CDR2 YFSETQ. V dropped 3 bases and J dropped 9 bases, with 37 bases sitting between them. CDR3 protein: CASSSYSPGPTGTSATGQYF. Written as DNA, the CDR3 is TGCGCCAGCAGCTCGTATTCCCCCGGGCCGACCGGGACTTCCGCGACTGGGCAGTACTTC.

The chain is built from TRBV28 and TRBJ2-7, with D tentatively TRBD1 (6 bases). This CDR3 is built from 13 residues. V was clipped by 9 bases and J by 2 bases, with 14 bases between them. Germline CDR1 MDHEN, CDR2 SYDVKM. CDR3 DNA: TGTGCCAGTCGGACAGCCATCGCCTACGAGCAGTACTTC. This encodes CASRTAIAYEQYF.

The CDR3 is CASRFDRARGGEQYF. For the CDR3, the DNA is TGTGCCAGCAGATTCGACAGGGCCCGGGGGGGCGAGCAGTACTTC. The chain combines TRBV6-5 with TRBJ2-7, with D perhaps matching TRBD2 (8 bases). The CDR3 has 15 amino acids. Trimming removed 6 bases at V and 6 bases at J, with 21 bases between. CDR1 is MNHEY and CDR2 is SVGAGI in the germline V gene.

J is TRBJ2-7 and V is TRBV29-1; D remains ambiguous. This CDR3 is built from 13 residues. Trimming shortened V by 7 bases and J by 0 bases, and 13 bases separated the two germline ends. CDR1 and CDR2 (germline): SQVTM, ANQGSEA. The CDR3 region is CSGSDGSSYEQYF. The CDR3 coding sequence is TGCAGCGGCTCGGACGGTAGCTCCTACGAGCAGTACTTC.

The chain is built from TRBV6-1 and TRBJ2-7, with D perhaps assigned TRBD1 or TRBD2 (5 bases each). This CDR3 contains 14 residues. CDR1 and CDR2 (germline): MNHNS, SASEGT. V lost 10 bases and J lost 1, with 17 bases in between. The CDR3 DNA sequence: TGTGCCATCCGGACTGACAGCAGTTCCTACGAGCAGTACTTC. As protein: CAIRTDSSSYEQYF.

The CDR3 spells CASSPTGEPRETQYF. In DNA form, the CDR3 reads TGTGCCAGCAGTCCTACAGGGGAACCCCGGGAGACCCAGTACTTC. The genes are TRBV27 and TRBJ2-5; 7 bases agree with TRBD1. V lost 5 bases, J lost 5 bases, and 11 bases stayed unmatched. The germline V gene has CDR1 MNHEY and CDR2 SMNVEV (reference sequence). This CDR3 has 15 amino acids.

V is TRBV10-3 and J is TRBJ1-5; D may be TRBD1 (5 bases). V was trimmed by 2 bases and J by 6 bases, leaving 11 bases between them. The CDR3 has 14 amino acids. Germline V gene sequence: CDR1 ENHRY, CDR2 SYGVKD. The DNA of the CDR3 is TGTGCCATCAGTGAGCCTGGGGGTCGTCAGCCCCAGCATTTT. It yields the protein CAISEPGGRQPQHF.

V is TRBV7-2 and J is TRBJ2-5, with 7 bases that match TRBD2. The germline V gene encodes CDR1 SGHTA and CDR2 FQGNSA. Germline trimming cut 0 bases from V and 5 bases from J; bases unmatched to any gene: 3. This CDR3 spans 14 amino acids. CDR3 sequence: CASSLASSGETQYF. The CDR3 DNA reads TGTGCCAGCAGCTTAGCTTCTAGCGGCGAGACCCAGTACTTC.

This clone is a singleton in its sample. This chain connects TRBV29-1 to TRBJ2-7; the match to TRBD2 covers 10 bases. Trimming removed 7 bases from V and 3 bases from J; junction bases left unmatched: 6. Germline CDR1 and CDR2: SQVTM and ANQGSEA. The CDR3 loop spans 13 amino acids. The CDR3 region is CSGSSGRLYEQYF. In DNA form, the CDR3 reads TGCAGCGGAAGTAGCGGGAGGCTCTACGAGCAGTACTTC.

J is TRBJ1-5 and V is TRBV30, with D unresolved. Germline V lookup: CDR1 GTSNPN, CDR2 SVGIG (reference sequence). Trimming stripped 0 bases from V and 7 bases from J, with 10 bases between. The CDR3 extends over 13 amino acids. The CDR3 sequence is CAWSVLGTQPQHF. As DNA, the CDR3 is TGTGCCTGGAGTGTATTAGGCACACAGCCCCAGCATTTT.

The chain combines TRBV9 with TRBJ2-1; D is perhaps TRBD2 (6 bases). The length of the CDR3 is 20 residues. Germline CDR1 SGDLS, CDR2 YYNGEE. Trimming removed 4 bases from V and 1 base from J, with 27 bases in between. DNA of the CDR3: TGTGCCAGCAGCCCCCGAGGGGCGGGATTCTACGGTAGGTCCTACAATGAGCAGTTCTTC. This translates into CASSPRGAGFYGRSYNEQFF. Drawing the rest from reference TRBV9 and TRBJ2-1, the complete variable domain is DSGVTQTPKHLITATGQRVTLRCSPRSGDLSVYWYQQSLDQGLQFLIQYYNGEERAKGNILERFSAQQFPDLHSELNLSSLELGDSALYFCASSPRGAGFYGRSYNEQFFGPGTRLTVL.

The chain combines TRBV7-2 with TRBJ2-7; tentative D call: TRBD2 (5 bases). The V end lost 4 bases, the J end lost 7 bases, and 17 bases lay between the germline ends. This CDR3 has 14 amino acids. CDR1 is SGHTA, CDR2 FQGNSA, per germline. The CDR3 sequence is CASSSRQTTGEQYF. CDR3 in DNA: TGTGCCAGCAGCTCGAGGCAAACAACGGGAGAGCAGTACTTC.

The rearrangement joins TRBV5-4 to TRBJ2-2; either TRBD1 or TRBD2 may supply D (6 bases each). The germline V gene encodes CDR1 SGHNT and CDR2 YYREEE (reference sequence). Deletions cut 1 base from V and 4 bases from J, with 8 bases between. This CDR3 region has 14 residues. The CDR3 DNA is TGTGCCAGCAGCTTGAGGGGGGCCACCGGGGAGCTGTTTTTT. It codes for CASSLRGATGELFF.

The V and J genes are TRBV27 and TRBJ1-1, with no clear D. V was clipped by 10 bases and J by 2 bases, with 17 bases between them. Germline assignment: CDR1 MNHEY and CDR2 SMNVEV (reference sequence). This CDR3 is built from 14 residues. This CDR3 is CAKPPRPPNTEAFF. DNA for the CDR3: TGTGCCAAACCCCCCCGGCCCCCTAACACTGAAGCTTTCTTT.